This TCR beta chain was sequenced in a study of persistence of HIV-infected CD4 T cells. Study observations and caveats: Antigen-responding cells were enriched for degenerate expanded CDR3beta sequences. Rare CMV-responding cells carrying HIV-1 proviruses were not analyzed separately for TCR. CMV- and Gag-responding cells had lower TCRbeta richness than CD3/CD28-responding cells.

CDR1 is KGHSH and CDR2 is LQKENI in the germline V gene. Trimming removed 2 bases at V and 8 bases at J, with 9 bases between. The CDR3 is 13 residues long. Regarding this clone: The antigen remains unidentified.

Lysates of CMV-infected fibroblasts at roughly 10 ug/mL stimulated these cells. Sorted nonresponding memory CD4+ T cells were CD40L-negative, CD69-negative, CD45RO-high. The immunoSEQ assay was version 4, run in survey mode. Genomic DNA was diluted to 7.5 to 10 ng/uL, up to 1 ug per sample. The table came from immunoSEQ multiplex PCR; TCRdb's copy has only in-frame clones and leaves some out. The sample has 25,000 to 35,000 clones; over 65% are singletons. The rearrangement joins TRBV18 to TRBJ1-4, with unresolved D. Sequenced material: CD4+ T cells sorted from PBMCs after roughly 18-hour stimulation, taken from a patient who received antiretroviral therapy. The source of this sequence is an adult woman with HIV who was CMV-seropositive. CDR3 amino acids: CASSPDRAEKLFF. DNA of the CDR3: TGTGCCAGCTCACCAGACCGGGCGGAAAAACTGTTTTTT.